Listed here are 11 T cell receptor beta chains from one sample, sequenced in a study of blood T cell repertoires in COVID-19. The assay was immunoSEQ multiplex PCR, and TCRdb's table has in-frame clones only and misses some. In the table there are roughly 200,000 clones, approximately 85% of which are singletons. Sequenced input: peripheral blood. Receptors were obtained from a man in his sixties with acute or convalescent COVID-19.

This rearrangement joins TRBV6-5 to TRBJ2-7; perhaps TRBD2 as D (6 bases). Per germline, CDR1 MNHEY and CDR2 SVGAGI. V lost 9 bases and J lost 0, with 12 bases in between. CDR3 length equals 13 residues. The CDR3 sequence: CASLAEDSYEQYF. The CDR3 DNA reads TGTGCCAGTTTAGCGGAAGACTCCTACGAGCAGTACTTC.

This rearrangement joins TRBV6-5 to TRBJ2-2; D is unclear. V was cut by 2 bases and J by 3 bases, with 7 bases left in between. The CDR3 has 14 amino acids. Germline CDR1 MNHEY, CDR2 SVGAGI. CDR3 coding DNA: TGTGCCAGCAGTTACGTTTATGACACCGGGGAGCTGTTTTTT. This gives the protein CASSYVYDTGELFF.

The V gene is TRBV3-1 (or the pseudogene TRBV3-2), the J gene TRBJ1-1; tentatively, D is TRBD1 (6 bases). CDR1 is LGHDT, CDR2 YNNKEL, per germline (reference sequence). This CDR3 is built from 16 residues. Trimming stripped 0 bases from V and 5 bases from J, with 16 bases between. In nucleotides, the CDR3 is TGTGCCAGCAGCCAAGATCCTGGGACACGGGGAACTGAAGCTTTCTTT. Translating it yields CASSQDPGTRGTEAFF.

The rearrangement joins TRBV7-2 to TRBJ2-7; D is possibly TRBD2 (5 bases). This CDR3 is 15 amino acids long. V lost 2 bases and J 4 bases, leaving 15 bases between the germline ends. Germline loops: CDR1 SGHTA, CDR2 FQGNSA. CDR3 loop: CASSLKGRGIYEQYF. The CDR3 DNA reads as TGTGCCAGCAGCTTAAAGGGTCGAGGGATTTACGAGCAGTACTTC.

The V and J genes are TRBV27 and TRBJ2-7; unclear D gene. V lost 6 bases and J lost 8, with 17 bases in between. Germline loops: CDR1 MNHEY, CDR2 SMNVEV (reference sequence). CDR3 size: 13 residues. The DNA of the CDR3 is TGTGCCAGCAGCCCTTCTCGCCTGGAGAAGCAGTACTTC. It encodes CASSPSRLEKQYF.

The chain employs TRBV18 and TRBJ2-7; TRBD1 aligns across 11 bases. From germline, CDR1 is KGHSH and CDR2 LQKENI. V dropped 6 bases and J dropped 4; count of bases not matched to a gene: 8. The CDR3 covers 15 residues. CDR3 region: CASSPFGTGGYEQYF. The CDR3 nucleotides read TGTGCCAGCTCTCCTTTTGGGACAGGGGGTTACGAGCAGTACTTC.

The chain recombines TRBV9 with TRBJ2-7; 11 bases line up with TRBD2. There are 15 residues in the CDR3. V shed 5 bases, J shed 3 bases, and the junction held 7 bases outside the gene matches. The V gene's germline CDR1 is SGDLS and CDR2 YYNGEE. The CDR3 protein is CASSAGTSGLYEQYF. CDR3 sequence (DNA): TGTGCCAGCAGTGCCGGGACTAGCGGTCTCTACGAGCAGTACTTC.

This rearrangement joins TRBV24-1 to TRBJ2-6, with TRBD1 matching 10 bases. This CDR3 has 17 residues. After removal of 7 bases from V and 4 bases from J, the junction contained 9 bases not matched to a gene. CDR1 and CDR2 (germline): KGHDR, SFDVKD. CDR3 amino acids: CATSRDRGRAGANVLTF. The CDR3 region has the DNA TGTGCCACCAGCCGGGACAGGGGACGCGCGGGGGCCAACGTCCTGACTTTC.

This rearrangement joins TRBV6-5 to TRBJ1-5, with 8 bases that match TRBD1. This CDR3 is 13 amino acids long. Germline lookup yields CDR1 MNHEY and CDR2 SVGAGI. Trimming cost V 9 bases and J 7 bases; bases outside gene matches: 8. The CDR3 nucleotides read TGTGCCAGTGACCAGGGGGCCCGGCAGCCCCAGCATTTT. Protein product: CASDQGARQPQHF.

The chain carries TRBV5-4 and TRBJ2-5; 8 bases map to TRBD2. CDR3 size: 14 residues. CDR1 is SGHNT, CDR2 YYREEE, per germline (reference sequence). The junction had 5 bases not matched to a gene; V was cut back by 4 bases and J by 3 bases. DNA of the CDR3: TGTGCCAGCAGCGCCGGGACTAGAAAAGAGACCCAGTACTTC. Translating gives CASSAGTRKETQYF.

The CDR3 DNA reads as TGTGCCACCGGACAGGGGGTGGGCGGGGAGCTGTTTTTT. This codes for CATGQGVGGELFF. The rearrangement joins TRBV12-3 or TRBV12-4 to TRBJ2-2; 10 bases align to TRBD1. This CDR3 is built from 13 residues. Germline trimming cut 10 bases from V and 7 bases from J; bases unmatched to any gene: 6.